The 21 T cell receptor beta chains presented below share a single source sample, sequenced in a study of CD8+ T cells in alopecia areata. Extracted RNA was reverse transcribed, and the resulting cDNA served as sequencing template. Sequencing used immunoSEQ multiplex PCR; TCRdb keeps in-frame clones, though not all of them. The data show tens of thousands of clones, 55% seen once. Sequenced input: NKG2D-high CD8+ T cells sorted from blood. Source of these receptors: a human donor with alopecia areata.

In nucleotides, the CDR3 is TGCGCCAGCAGCCAAGACGGAAGGGGTGACCAGCCCCAGCATTTT. Amino acids: CASSQDGRGDQPQHF. This rearrangement joins TRBV4-3 to TRBJ1-5; perhaps TRBD1 as D (5 bases). The V gene lost 0 bases and the J gene lost 7 bases, with 13 bases spanning the gap. This CDR3 is 15 amino acids long. Germline CDR1 reads LGHNA; CDR2 reads YSLEER.

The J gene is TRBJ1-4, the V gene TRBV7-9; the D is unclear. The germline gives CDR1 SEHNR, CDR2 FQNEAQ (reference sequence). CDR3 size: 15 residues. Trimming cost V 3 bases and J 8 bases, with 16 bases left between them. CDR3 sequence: CASSFPGRRGEKLFF. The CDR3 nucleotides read TGTGCCAGCAGCTTTCCGGGCCGCCGGGGAGAAAAACTGTTTTTT.

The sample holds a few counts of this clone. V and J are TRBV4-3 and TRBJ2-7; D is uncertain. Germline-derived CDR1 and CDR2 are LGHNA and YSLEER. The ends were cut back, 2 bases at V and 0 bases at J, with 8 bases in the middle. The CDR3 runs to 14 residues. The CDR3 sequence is CASSQSLISYEQYF. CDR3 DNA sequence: TGCGCCAGCAGCCAAAGCCTCATCTCCTACGAGCAGTACTTC.

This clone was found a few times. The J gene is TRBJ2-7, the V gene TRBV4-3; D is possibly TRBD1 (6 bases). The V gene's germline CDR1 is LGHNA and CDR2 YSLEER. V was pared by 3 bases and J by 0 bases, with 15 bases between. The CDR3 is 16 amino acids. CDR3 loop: CASSQEQGTLSYEQYF. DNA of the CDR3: TGCGCCAGCAGCCAGGAGCAGGGGACCCTCTCCTACGAGCAGTACTTC.

CDR3 loop: CASSFGELYEQYF. CDR3 DNA: TGTGCCAGCAGTTTCGGGGAGCTCTACGAGCAGTACTTC. The chain recombines TRBV27 with TRBJ2-7, with a possible D match to TRBD2 (5 bases). The CDR3 covers 13 residues. The V and J ends lost 3 bases and 3 bases respectively, with 9 bases between them. Germline V gene data show CDR1 as MNHEY and CDR2 as SMNVEV (reference sequence).

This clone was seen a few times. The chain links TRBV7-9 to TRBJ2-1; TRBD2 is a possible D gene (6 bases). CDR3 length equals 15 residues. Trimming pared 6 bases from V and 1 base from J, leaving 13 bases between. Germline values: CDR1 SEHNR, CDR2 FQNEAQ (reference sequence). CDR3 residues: CASRVRGGSYNEQFF. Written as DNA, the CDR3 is TGTGCCAGCAGAGTCCGCGGAGGGTCCTACAATGAGCAGTTCTTC.

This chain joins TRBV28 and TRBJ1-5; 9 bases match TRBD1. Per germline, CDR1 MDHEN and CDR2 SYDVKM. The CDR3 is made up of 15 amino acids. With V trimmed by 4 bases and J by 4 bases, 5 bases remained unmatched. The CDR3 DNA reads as TGTGCCAGCAGTTGGACAGGGGTTATTAATCAGCCCCAGCATTTT. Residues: CASSWTGVINQPQHF.

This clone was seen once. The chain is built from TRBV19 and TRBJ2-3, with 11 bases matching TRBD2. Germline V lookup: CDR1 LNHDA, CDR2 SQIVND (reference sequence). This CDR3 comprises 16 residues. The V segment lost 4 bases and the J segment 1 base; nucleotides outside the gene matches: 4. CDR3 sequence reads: CASSTTSGDRTDTQYF. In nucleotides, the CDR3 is TGTGCCAGTAGTACGACTAGCGGGGACCGCACAGATACGCAGTATTTT.

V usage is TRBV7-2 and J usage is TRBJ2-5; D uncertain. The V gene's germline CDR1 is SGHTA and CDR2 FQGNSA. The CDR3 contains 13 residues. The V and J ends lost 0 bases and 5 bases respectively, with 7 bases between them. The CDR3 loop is CASSLARQETQYF. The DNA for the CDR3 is TGTGCCAGCAGCTTAGCGCGGCAGGAGACCCAGTACTTC.

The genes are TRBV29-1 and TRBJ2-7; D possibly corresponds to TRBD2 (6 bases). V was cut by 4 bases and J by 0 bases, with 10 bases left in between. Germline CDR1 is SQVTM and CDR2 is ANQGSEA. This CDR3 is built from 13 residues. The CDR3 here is CSVVGGSSYEQYF. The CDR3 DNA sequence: TGCAGCGTTGTTGGAGGGAGCTCCTACGAGCAGTACTTC.

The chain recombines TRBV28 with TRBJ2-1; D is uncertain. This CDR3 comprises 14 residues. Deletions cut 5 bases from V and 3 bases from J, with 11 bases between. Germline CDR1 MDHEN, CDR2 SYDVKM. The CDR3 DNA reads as TGTGCCAGCAGTCCCACCGGGCACTACAATGAGCAGTTCTTC. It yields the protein CASSPTGHYNEQFF.

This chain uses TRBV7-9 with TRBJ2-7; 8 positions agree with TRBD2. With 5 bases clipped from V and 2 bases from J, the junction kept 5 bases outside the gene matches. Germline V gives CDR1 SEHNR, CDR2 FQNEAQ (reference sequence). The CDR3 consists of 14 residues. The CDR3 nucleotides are TGTGCCAGCAGCACCACGGGACTAGCCTACGAGCAGTACTTC. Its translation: CASSTTGLAYEQYF.

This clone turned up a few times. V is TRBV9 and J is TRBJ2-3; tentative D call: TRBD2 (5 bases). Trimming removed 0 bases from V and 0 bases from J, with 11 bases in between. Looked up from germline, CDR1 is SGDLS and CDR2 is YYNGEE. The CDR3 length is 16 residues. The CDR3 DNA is TGTGCCAGCAGCGTAGATGATCGGACTAGCACAGATACGCAGTATTTT. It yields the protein CASSVDDRTSTDTQYF.

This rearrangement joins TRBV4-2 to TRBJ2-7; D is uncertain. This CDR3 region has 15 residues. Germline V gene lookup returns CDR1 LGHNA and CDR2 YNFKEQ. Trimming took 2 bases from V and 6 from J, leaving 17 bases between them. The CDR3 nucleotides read TGTGCCAGCAGCCAATGGGTAGACCCTCGGGTCGAGCAGTACTTC. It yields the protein CASSQWVDPRVEQYF.

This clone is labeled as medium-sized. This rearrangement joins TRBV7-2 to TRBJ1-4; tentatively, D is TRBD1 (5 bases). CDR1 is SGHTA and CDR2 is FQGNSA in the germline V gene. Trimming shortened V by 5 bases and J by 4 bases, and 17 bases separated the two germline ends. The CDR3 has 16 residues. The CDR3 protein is CASSHPRGGSNEKLFF. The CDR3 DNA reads TGTGCCAGCAGCCATCCTCGCGGGGGGAGTAATGAAAAACTGTTTTTT.

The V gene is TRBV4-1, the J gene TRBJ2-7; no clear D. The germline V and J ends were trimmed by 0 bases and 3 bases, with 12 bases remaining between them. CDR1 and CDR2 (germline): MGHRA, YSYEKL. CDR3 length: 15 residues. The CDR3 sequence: CASSQDRPNYYEQYF. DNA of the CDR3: TGCGCCAGCAGCCAAGATCGTCCTAACTACTACGAGCAGTACTTC.

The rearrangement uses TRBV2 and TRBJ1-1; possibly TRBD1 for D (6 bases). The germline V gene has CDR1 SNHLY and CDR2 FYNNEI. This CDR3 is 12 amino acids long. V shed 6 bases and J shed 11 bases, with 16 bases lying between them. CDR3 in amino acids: CASSETGRGAFF. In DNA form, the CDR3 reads TGTGCCAGCAGCGAGACAGGCCGCGGGGCTTTCTTT.

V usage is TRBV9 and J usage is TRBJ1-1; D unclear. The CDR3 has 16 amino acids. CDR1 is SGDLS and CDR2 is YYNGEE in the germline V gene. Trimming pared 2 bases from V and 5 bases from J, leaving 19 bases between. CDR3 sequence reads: CASSVIDGSFGTEAFF. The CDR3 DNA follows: TGTGCCAGCAGCGTTATCGACGGCTCTTTCGGTACTGAAGCTTTCTTT. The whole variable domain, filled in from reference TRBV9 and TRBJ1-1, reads DSGVTQTPKHLITATGQRVTLRCSPRSGDLSVYWYQQSLDQGLQFLIQYYNGEERAKGNILERFSAQQFPDLHSELNLSSLELGDSALYFCASSVIDGSFGTEAFFGQGTRLTVV.

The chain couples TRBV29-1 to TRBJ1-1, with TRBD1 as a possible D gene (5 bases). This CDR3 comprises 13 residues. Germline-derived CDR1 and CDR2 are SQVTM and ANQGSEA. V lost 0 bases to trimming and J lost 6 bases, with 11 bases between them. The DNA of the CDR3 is TGCAGCGTTGAAGAGAGGACAAGACCTGAAGCTTTCTTT. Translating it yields CSVEERTRPEAFF.

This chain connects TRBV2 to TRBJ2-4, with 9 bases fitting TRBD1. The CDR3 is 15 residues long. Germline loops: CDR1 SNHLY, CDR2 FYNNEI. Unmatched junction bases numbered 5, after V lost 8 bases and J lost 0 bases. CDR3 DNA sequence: TGTGCCAGCTACGGGACAGGGAAAGCCAAAAACATTCAGTACTTC. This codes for CASYGTGKAKNIQYF.

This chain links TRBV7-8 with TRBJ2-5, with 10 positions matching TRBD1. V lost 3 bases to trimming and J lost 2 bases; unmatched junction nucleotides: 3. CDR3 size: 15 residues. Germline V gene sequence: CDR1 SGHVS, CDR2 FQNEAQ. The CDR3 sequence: CASSLTGGSQETQYF. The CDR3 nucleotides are TGTGCCAGCAGCTTGACAGGGGGCTCACAAGAGACCCAGTACTTC.